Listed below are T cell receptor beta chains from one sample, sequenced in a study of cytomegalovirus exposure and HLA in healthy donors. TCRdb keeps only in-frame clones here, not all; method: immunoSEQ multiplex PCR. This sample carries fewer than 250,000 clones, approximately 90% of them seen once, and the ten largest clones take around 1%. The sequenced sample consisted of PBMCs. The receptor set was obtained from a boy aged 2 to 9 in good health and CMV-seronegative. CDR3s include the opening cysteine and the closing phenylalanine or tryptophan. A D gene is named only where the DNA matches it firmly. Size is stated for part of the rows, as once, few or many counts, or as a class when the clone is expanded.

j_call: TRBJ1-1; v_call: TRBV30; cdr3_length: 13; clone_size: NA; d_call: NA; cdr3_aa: CAWSGQVLTEAFF; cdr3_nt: TGTGCCTGGAGTGGACAGGTTCTTACTGAAGCTTTCTTT
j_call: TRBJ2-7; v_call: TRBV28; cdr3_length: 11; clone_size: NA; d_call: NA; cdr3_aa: CASDSNYEQYF; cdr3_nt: TGTGCCAGCGACAGCAATTACGAGCAGTACTTC
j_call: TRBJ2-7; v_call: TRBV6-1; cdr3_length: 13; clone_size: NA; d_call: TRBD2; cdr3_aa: CASRTSGREEQYF; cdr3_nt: TGTGCCAGCAGGACTAGCGGTCGGGAAGAGCAGTACTTC
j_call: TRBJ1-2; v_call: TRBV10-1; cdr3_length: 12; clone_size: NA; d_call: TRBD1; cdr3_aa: CASSAGQGVYTF; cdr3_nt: TGCGCCAGCAGTGCCGGACAGGGCGTCTACACCTTC
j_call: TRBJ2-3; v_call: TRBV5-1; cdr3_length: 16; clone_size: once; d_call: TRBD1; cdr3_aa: CASSLQGQGAADTQYF; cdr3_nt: TGCGCCAGCAGCTTACAGGGACAGGGTGCGGCAGATACGCAGTATTTT
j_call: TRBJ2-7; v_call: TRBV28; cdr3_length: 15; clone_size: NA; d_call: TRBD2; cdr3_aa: CASSPRTSGVYEQYF; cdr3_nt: TGTGCCAGCAGTCCCCGGACTAGCGGGGTCTACGAGCAGTACTTC
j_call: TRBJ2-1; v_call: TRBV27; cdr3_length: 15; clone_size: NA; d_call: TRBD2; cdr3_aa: CASSLPSGRGNEQFF; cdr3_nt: TGTGCCAGCAGTTTGCCTAGCGGGAGGGGCAATGAGCAGTTCTTC
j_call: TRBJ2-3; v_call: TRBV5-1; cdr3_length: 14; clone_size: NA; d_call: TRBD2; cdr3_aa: CASMILAGVDTQYF; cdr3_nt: TGCGCCAGCATGATACTAGCGGGAGTAGATACGCAGTATTTT
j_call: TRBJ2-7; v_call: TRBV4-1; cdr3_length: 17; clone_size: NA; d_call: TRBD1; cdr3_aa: CASSQGPGTGGSYEQYF; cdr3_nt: TGCGCCAGCAGCCAAGGGCCGGGGACAGGGGGGTCCTACGAGCAGTACTTC
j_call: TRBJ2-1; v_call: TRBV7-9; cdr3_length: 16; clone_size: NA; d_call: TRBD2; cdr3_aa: CASSLATPSGYNEQFF; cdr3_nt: TGTGCCAGCAGCTTAGCAACGCCTAGCGGTTACAATGAGCAGTTCTTC
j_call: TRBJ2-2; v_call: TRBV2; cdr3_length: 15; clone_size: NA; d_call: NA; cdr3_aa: CASSDFRQGFEELFF; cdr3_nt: TGTGCCAGCAGTGATTTTAGGCAGGGGTTTGAGGAGCTGTTTTTT
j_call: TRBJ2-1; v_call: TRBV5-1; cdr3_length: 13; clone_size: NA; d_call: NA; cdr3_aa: CASSSQEAGEQFF; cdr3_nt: TGCGCCAGCAGCTCCCAGGAGGCCGGTGAGCAGTTCTTC
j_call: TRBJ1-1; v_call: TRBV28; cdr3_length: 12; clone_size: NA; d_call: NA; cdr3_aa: CASSFTGLEAFF; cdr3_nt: TGTGCCAGCAGTTTTACCGGGTTGGAAGCTTTCTTT
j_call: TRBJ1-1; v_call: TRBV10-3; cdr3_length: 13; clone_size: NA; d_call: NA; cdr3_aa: CAISEGGGSEAFF; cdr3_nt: TGTGCCATCAGTGAGGGGGGGGGATCAGAAGCTTTCTTT
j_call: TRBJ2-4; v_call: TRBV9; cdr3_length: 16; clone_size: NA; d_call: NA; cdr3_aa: CASSVSGALAKNIQYF; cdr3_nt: TGTGCCAGCAGCGTAAGTGGGGCGCTAGCCAAAAACATTCAGTACTTC
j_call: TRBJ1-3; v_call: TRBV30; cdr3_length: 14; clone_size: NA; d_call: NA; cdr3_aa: CAWRWRFPGNTIYF; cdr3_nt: TGTGCCTGGAGATGGAGATTTCCTGGAAACACCATATATTTT
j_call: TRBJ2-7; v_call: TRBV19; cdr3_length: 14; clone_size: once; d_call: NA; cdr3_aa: CASSIGGGTYEQYF; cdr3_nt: TGTGCCAGTAGTATAGGTGGCGGTACCTACGAGCAGTACTTC
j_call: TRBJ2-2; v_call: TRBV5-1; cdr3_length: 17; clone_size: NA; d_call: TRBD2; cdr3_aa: CASSLAGTSGGTGELFF; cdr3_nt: TGCGCCAGCAGCTTGGCCGGGACTAGCGGGGGCACCGGGGAGCTGTTTTTT
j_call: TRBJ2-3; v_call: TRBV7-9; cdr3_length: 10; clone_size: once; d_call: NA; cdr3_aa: CASSLRSQYF; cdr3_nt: TGTGCCAGCAGCCTGCGGTCGCAGTATTTT
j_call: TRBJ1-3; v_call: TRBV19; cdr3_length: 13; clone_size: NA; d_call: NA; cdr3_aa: CASSIQTGNTIYF; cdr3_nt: TGTGCCAGTAGTATTCAGACTGGAAACACCATATATTTT
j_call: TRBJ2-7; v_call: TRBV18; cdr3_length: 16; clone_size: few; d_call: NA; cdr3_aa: CASSPEGTTGSYEQYF; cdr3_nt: TGTGCCAGCTCACCAGAGGGGACAACGGGCTCCTACGAGCAGTACTTC
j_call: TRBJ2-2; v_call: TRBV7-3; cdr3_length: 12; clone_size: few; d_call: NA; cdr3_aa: CASSSNTGELFF; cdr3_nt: TGTGCCAGCAGCTCAAACACCGGGGAGCTGTTTTTT
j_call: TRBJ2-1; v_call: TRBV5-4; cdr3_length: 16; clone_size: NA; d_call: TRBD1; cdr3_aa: CASSLTIGQASYEQFF; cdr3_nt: TGTGCCAGCAGCTTGACTATAGGACAGGCTAGCTATGAGCAGTTCTTC
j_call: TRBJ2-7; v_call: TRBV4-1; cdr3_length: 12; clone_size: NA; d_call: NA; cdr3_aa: CASSQVIYEQYF; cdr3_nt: TGCGCCAGCAGCCAAGTCATCTACGAGCAGTACTTC
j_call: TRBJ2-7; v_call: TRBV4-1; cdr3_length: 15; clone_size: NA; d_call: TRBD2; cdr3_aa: CASSQDGTTSYEQYF; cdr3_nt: TGCGCCAGCAGCCAGGACGGGACTACCTCCTACGAGCAGTACTTC
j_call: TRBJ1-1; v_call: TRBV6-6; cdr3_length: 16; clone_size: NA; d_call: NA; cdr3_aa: CASSYGAAGMNTEAFF; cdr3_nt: TGTGCCAGCAGTTACGGAGCGGCGGGGATGAACACTGAAGCTTTCTTT
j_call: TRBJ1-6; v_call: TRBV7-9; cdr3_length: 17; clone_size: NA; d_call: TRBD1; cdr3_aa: CASRMTVGQGRNSPLHF; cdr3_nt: TGTGCCAGCAGAATGACTGTGGGACAGGGCCGAAATTCACCCCTCCACTTT
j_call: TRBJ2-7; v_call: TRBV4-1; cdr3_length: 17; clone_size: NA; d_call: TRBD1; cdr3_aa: CASSQPMGTAASYEQYF; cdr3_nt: TGCGCCAGCAGCCAACCTATGGGGACAGCGGCCTCCTACGAGCAGTACTTC
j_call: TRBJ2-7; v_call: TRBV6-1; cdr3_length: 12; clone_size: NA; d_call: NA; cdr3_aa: CASSAGGDEQYF; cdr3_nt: TGTGCCAGCAGTGCCGGTGGAGACGAGCAGTACTTC
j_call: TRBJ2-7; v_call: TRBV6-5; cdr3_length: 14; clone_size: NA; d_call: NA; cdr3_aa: CASRVSTANYEQYF; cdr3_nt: TGTGCCAGCAGAGTCTCGACGGCAAACTACGAGCAGTACTTC
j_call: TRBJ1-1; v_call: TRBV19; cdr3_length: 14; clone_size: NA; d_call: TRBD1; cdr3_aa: CASSPDRGITRTFF; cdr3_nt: TGTGCCAGTAGTCCTGACAGGGGGATAACGAGGACTTTCTTT
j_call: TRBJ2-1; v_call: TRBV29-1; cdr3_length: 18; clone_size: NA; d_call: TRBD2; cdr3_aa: CSALTSGGGISSYNEQFF; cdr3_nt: TGCAGCGCCCTTACTAGCGGGGGGGGTATATCCTCCTACAATGAGCAGTTCTTC
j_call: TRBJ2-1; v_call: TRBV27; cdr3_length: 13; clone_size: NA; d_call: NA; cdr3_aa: CASSGLAKNEQFF; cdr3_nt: TGTGCCAGCAGTGGGCTAGCTAAGAATGAGCAGTTCTTC
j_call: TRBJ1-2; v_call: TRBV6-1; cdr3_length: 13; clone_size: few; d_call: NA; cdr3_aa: CASSAIEGSGYTF; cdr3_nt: TGTGCCAGCAGTGCAATCGAGGGAAGTGGCTACACCTTC
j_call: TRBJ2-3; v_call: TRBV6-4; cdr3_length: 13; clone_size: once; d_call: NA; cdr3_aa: CASSVTSTDTQYF; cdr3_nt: TGTGCCAGCAGTGTAACTAGCACAGATACGCAGTATTTT
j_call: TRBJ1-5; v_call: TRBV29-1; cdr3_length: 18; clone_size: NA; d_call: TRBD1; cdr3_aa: CSVESGTPWTGLGQPQHF; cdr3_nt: TGCAGCGTCGAGTCCGGTACCCCCTGGACAGGACTGGGTCAGCCCCAGCATTTT
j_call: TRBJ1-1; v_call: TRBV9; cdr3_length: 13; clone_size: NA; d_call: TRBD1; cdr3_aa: CASGRTGTGDTFF; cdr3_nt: TGTGCCAGCGGACGTACCGGGACAGGGGATACTTTCTTT
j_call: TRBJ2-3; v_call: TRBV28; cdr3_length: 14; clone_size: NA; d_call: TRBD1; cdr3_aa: CASSGTVRGGTQYF; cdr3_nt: TGTGCCAGCAGCGGGACAGTCAGGGGCGGAACGCAGTATTTT
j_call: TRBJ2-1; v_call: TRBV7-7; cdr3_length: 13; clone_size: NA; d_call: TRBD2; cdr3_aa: CASSLDIAGEQFF; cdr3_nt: TGTGCCAGCAGCTTGGACATAGCGGGAGAGCAGTTCTTC
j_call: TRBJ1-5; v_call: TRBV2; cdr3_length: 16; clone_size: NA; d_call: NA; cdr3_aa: CASSERTVYSNQPQHF; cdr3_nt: TGTGCCAGCAGTGAAAGGACAGTTTATAGCAATCAGCCCCAGCATTTT
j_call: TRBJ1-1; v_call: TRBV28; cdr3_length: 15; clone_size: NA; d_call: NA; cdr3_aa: CASSSGLRRVTEAFF; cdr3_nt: TGTGCCAGCAGTTCCGGCCTAAGGAGAGTCACTGAAGCTTTCTTT
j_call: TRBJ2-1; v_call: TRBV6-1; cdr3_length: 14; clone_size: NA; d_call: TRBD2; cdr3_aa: CASSPGLASNEQFF; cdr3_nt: TGTGCCAGTTCGCCGGGACTAGCAAGCAATGAGCAGTTCTTC
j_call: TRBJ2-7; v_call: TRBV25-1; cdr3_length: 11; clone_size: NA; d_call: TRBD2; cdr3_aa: CAGGRTSEQYF; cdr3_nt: TGTGCCGGCGGGAGGACCTCCGAGCAGTACTTC
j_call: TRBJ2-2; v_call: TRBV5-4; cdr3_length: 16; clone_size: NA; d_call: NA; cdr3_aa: CASSAGGVPKGAELFF; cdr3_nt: TGTGCCAGCAGCGCTGGAGGGGTCCCCAAGGGTGCCGAGCTGTTTTTT
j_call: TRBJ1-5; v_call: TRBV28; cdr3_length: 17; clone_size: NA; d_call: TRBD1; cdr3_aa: CASSPGTGLGGNQPQHF; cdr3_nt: TGTGCCAGCAGTCCCGGGACAGGGTTGGGAGGCAATCAGCCCCAGCATTTT
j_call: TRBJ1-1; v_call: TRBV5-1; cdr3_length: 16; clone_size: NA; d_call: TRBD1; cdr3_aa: CASSSDWTGEGSEAFF; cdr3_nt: TGCGCCAGCAGCTCAGACTGGACAGGGGAGGGATCTGAAGCTTTCTTT
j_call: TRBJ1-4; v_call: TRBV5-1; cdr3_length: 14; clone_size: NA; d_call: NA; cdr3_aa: CASSPQGINEKLFF; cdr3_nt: TGCGCCAGCAGCCCTCAGGGGATTAATGAAAAACTGTTTTTT
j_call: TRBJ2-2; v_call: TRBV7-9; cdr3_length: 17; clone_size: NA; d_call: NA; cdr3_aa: CASSPPYSELNTGELFF; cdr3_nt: TGTGCCAGCAGCCCACCTTATAGCGAGTTGAACACCGGGGAGCTGTTTTTT
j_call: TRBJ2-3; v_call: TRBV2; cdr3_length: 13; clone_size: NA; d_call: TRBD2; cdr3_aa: CASWREGPDTQYF; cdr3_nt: TGTGCCAGCTGGCGGGAGGGCCCAGATACGCAGTATTTT
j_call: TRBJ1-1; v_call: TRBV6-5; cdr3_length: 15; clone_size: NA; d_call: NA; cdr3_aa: CASSYLGQLNTEAFF; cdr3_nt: TGTGCCAGCAGTTACTTGGGCCAGCTGAACACTGAAGCTTTCTTT
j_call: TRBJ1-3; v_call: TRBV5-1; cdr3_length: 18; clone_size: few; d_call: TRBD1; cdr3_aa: CASSLDQRQGSAGNTIYF; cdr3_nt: TGCGCCAGCAGCTTGGACCAAAGACAGGGCTCGGCTGGAAACACCATATATTTT
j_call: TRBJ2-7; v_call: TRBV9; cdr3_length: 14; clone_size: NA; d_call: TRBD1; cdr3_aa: CASSSPDRDYEQYF; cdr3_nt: TGTGCCAGCAGCTCGCCAGACAGGGACTACGAGCAGTACTTC
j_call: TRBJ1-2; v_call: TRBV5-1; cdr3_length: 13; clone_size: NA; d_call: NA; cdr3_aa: CASSLAGPEGYTF; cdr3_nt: TGCGCCAGCAGCTTGGCAGGGCCGGAGGGCTACACCTTC
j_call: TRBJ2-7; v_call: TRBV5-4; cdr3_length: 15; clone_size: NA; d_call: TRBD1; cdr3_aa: CASSPKDRTSYEQYF; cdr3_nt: TGTGCCAGCAGCCCTAAGGACAGGACTTCCTACGAGCAGTACTTC
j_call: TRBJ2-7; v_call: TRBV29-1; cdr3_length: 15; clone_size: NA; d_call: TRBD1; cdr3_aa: CSVGFQGQGAYEQYF; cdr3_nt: TGCAGCGTTGGATTTCAAGGCCAGGGGGCCTACGAGCAGTACTTC
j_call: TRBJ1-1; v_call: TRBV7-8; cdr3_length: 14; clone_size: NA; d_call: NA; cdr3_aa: CASSLSGTNTEAFF; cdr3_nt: TGTGCCAGCAGCTTAAGCGGGACGAACACTGAAGCTTTCTTT
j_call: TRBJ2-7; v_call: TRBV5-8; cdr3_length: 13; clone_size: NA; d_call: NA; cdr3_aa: CASSWAVAGEQYF; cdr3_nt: TGTGCCAGCAGCTGGGCGGTGGCGGGCGAGCAGTACTTC
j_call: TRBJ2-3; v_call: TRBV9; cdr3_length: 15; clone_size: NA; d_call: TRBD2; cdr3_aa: CASSVVELAGSMQYF; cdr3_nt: TGTGCCAGCAGCGTAGTTGAACTAGCGGGGTCCATGCAGTATTTT
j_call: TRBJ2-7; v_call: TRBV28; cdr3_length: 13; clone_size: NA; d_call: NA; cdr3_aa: CASSSAGTYEQYF; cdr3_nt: TGTGCCAGCAGTTCGGCGGGGACCTACGAGCAGTACTTC